This T cell receptor beta chain stems from a study of T cell changes during pregnancy in multiple sclerosis. Trimming removed 3 bases from V and 6 bases from J; junction bases left unmatched: 7. CDR1 is MNHEY and CDR2 is SMNVEV in the germline V gene (reference sequence). This CDR3 region has 15 residues. This table comes from immunoSEQ multiplex PCR, and its TCRdb copy is limited to in-frame clones, with some not included. The sample records tens of thousands of clones, 92% being singletons. The TCR was taken from a female donor with multiple sclerosis, enrolled in a pregnancy study. V and J are TRBV27 and TRBJ2-7; 11 bases align to TRBD2. This material consisted of peripheral blood, taken in the first trimester of pregnancy. This CDR3 reads CASSFEGLAGGEQYF. CDR3 nucleotides: TGTGCCAGCAGTTTTGAGGGGCTAGCGGGAGGCGAGCAGTACTTC.